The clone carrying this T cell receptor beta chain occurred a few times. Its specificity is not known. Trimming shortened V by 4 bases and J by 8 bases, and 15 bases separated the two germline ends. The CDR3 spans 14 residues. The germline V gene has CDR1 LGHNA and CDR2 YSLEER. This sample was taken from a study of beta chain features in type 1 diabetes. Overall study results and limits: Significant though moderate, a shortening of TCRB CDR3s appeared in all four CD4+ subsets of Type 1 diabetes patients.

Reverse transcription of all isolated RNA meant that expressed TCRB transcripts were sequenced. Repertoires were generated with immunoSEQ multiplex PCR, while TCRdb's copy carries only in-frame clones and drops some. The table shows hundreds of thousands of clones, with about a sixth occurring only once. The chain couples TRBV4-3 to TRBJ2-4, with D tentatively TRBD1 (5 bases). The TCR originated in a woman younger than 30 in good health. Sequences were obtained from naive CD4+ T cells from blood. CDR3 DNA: TGCGCCAGCAGCCGACAGATAATGAGTGACATTCAGTACTTC. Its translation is CASSRQIMSDIQYF.